The 30 T cell receptor beta chains given below trace back to one sample, sequenced in a study of T cells after yellow fever vaccination. TCRdb fed the 5' RACE reads into MiXCR, producing one record per CDR3 protein. The sample has around 590,000 distinct CDR3 sequences, around 12% seen once. The specimen comprised PBMCs, sampled on the day of the yellow fever booster vaccination. These receptors were collected from a man aged 30-40 years who received the YFV17D yellow fever vaccine.

The chain recombines TRBV5-5 with TRBJ2-2, with 12 bases identical to TRBD2. Germline V lookup: CDR1 SGHKS, CDR2 YYEKEE (reference sequence). Trimming at V came to 1 base and at J to 5 bases, leaving 6 bases not matched to a gene. CDR3 length: 17 amino acids. CDR3 nucleotide sequence: TGTGCCAGCAGCTTGCTAGCGGGAGGGCCGAGGACCGGGGAGCTGTTTTTT. It encodes CASSLLAGGPRTGELFF.

This clonotype was recorded many times. The chain links TRBV20-1 to TRBJ1-6, with 11 bases that match TRBD1. The CDR3 totals 14 residues. The J segment lost 10 bases and the V segment lost 5 bases, leaving 7 bases of the junction unmatched. Germline V lookup: CDR1 DFQATT, CDR2 SNEGSKA (reference sequence). CDR3 loop: CSAYPGQGDSPLHF. In DNA form, the CDR3 reads TGCAGTGCTTACCCGGGACAGGGGGACTCACCCCTCCACTTT.

This clonotype was seen more than once but under ten times. The chain is built from TRBV5-6 and TRBJ2-5; D possibly corresponds to TRBD1 (6 bases). Looked up from germline, CDR1 is SGHDT and CDR2 is YYEEEE. The CDR3 length is 15 residues. V was clipped by 0 bases and J by 5 bases, with 14 bases between them. CDR3 protein: CASSLARTGRETQYF. In DNA form, the CDR3 reads TGTGCCAGCAGCTTGGCCCGAACAGGGCGTGAGACCCAGTACTTC.

In its sample, this clonotype was seen many times. The chain joins TRBV7-9 to TRBJ2-3, with D unresolved. V gave up 5 bases and J gave up 5 bases, with 5 bases separating them. The CDR3 consists of 11 residues. The germline V gene encodes CDR1 SEHNR and CDR2 FQNEAQ (reference sequence). The DNA for the CDR3 is TGTGCCAGCAGCGCCAGAGATACGCAGTATTTT. It specifies CASSARDTQYF.

The chain links TRBV15 to TRBJ2-7; TRBD1 might be the D (6 bases). The CDR3 extends over 12 amino acids. Trimming cost V 2 bases and J 11 bases, with 13 bases left between them. Germline CDR1 reads LNHNV; CDR2 reads YYDKDF (reference sequence). The chain's CDR3 is CATSRQGLVKYF. The CDR3 DNA follows: TGTGCCACCAGCAGACAGGGGCTGGTGAAGTACTTC.

There are a few counts of this clonotype. The chain employs TRBV5-1 and TRBJ2-5, with 10 bases fitting TRBD1. There are 16 residues in the CDR3. The germline gives CDR1 SGHRS, CDR2 YFSETQ. V gave up 4 bases and J gave up 0 bases; unmatched junction bases: 6. The CDR3 DNA reads as TGCGCCAGCAGCCTATGGACAGGGGGTCACCAAGAGACCCAGTACTTC. It encodes CASSLWTGGHQETQYF.

The chain joins TRBV5-4 to TRBJ2-7; D gene unclear. The CDR3 contains 13 residues. Germline values: CDR1 SGHNT, CDR2 YYREEE (reference sequence). Between the trimmed V and J ends, which lost 0 bases and 4 bases, there was a span of 8 bases. CDR3 sequence (DNA): TGTGCCAGCAGCTTGGATAAATGGTACGAGCAGTACTTC. Its protein product is CASSLDKWYEQYF.

The sample holds a few counts of this clonotype. The genes are TRBV29-1 and TRBJ2-3; 7 positions agree with TRBD2. CDR1 and CDR2 (germline): SQVTM, ANQGSEA. The ends lost 4 bases at V and 0 bases at J; junction bases unmatched: 1. The CDR3 totals 13 residues. The CDR3 protein is CSVGSGSTDTQYF. Written as DNA, the CDR3 is TGCAGCGTTGGTAGCGGGAGCACAGATACGCAGTATTTT.

This clonotype was found a few times. This chain joins TRBV12-3 or TRBV12-4 and TRBJ2-7; TRBD2 matches at 9 bases. This CDR3 comprises 14 residues. The J segment lost 3 bases and the V segment lost 7 bases, leaving 7 bases of the junction unmatched. The CDR3 is CASTRVAGVYEQYF. The CDR3 DNA follows: TGTGCCAGCACCAGAGTAGCGGGAGTCTACGAGCAGTACTTC.

This clonotype was recorded once. This chain uses TRBV4-3 with TRBJ2-2; maybe TRBD1 (5 bases). This CDR3 contains 15 residues. CDR1 and CDR2 from the germline V gene are LGHNA and YSLEER. Trimming removed 0 bases from V and 6 bases from J, with 11 bases in between. The CDR3 is CASSQETTEAGELFF. CDR3 DNA sequence: TGCGCCAGCAGCCAAGAAACGACAGAAGCCGGGGAGCTGTTTTTT.

The chain couples TRBV29-1 to TRBJ1-6; D ambiguous. V lost 4 bases and J 14 bases, leaving 15 bases between the germline ends. Germline V lookup: CDR1 SQVTM, CDR2 ANQGSEA. The CDR3 covers 12 residues. The CDR3 DNA is TGCAGCGTTGCCGACGCTGGGGAGGCCCTCCACTTT. The encoded protein is CSVADAGEALHF.

The chain has TRBV2 and TRBJ2-3; D gene ambiguous. Deletions cut 7 bases from V and 1 base from J, with 6 bases between. The CDR3 contains 12 residues. Germline V gene sequence: CDR1 SNHLY, CDR2 FYNNEI. The CDR3 DNA follows: TGTGCCAGCATGCGAGGCACAGATACGCAGTATTTT. This gives the protein CASMRGTDTQYF.

Many counts were recorded for this clonotype. The chain has TRBV5-1 and TRBJ2-1; TRBD2 matches at 8 bases. V lost 1 base and J lost 9; bases outside the gene matches: 3. The CDR3 sequence is 13 residues long. Germline CDR1 SGHRS, CDR2 YFSETQ. CDR3 DNA: TGCGCCAGCAGCTTGTATAGCGGGGCTGAGCAGTTCTTC. It yields the protein CASSLYSGAEQFF. Looking up the rest from reference TRBV5-1 and TRBJ2-1 gives the full variable domain: KAGVTQTPRYLIKTRGQQVTLSCSPISGHRSVSWYQQTPGQGLQFLFEYFSETQRNKGNFPGRFSGRQFSNSRSEMNVSTLELGDSALYLCASSLYSGAEQFFGPGTRLTVL.

This clonotype was recorded at least ten times. The chain joins TRBV2 to TRBJ2-3; D is ambiguous. Per germline, CDR1 SNHLY and CDR2 FYNNEI. Trimming pared 5 bases from V and 0 bases from J, leaving 9 bases between. The CDR3 covers 14 residues. The CDR3 here is CASSRLTSTDTQYF. The DNA for the CDR3 is TGTGCCAGCAGTCGGCTAACTAGCACAGATACGCAGTATTTT.

This clonotype turned up a few times. V is TRBV7-9 and J is TRBJ2-1; perhaps TRBD1 as D (8 bases). Per germline, CDR1 SEHNR and CDR2 FQNEAQ (reference sequence). The V and J ends lost 5 bases and 3 bases respectively, with 20 bases between them. The CDR3 has 17 residues. This chain's CDR3 is CASSDREAGGFYNEQFF. As DNA, the CDR3 is TGTGCCAGCAGCGACCGGGAGGCAGGGGGCTTCTACAATGAGCAGTTCTTC.

DNA for the CDR3: TGTGCCAGCAGTCCCCCTGGGTCCTCGGGAGGGACCCAGTACTTC. Its protein is CASSPPGSSGGTQYF. The chain links TRBV12-3 or TRBV12-4 to TRBJ2-5; TRBD2 matches at 7 bases. Unmatched junction bases numbered 13, after V lost 5 bases and J lost 7 bases. The CDR3 is made up of 15 amino acids.

The gene calls are TRBV29-1 and TRBJ2-7; 9 bases match TRBD1. The germline V gene encodes CDR1 SQVTM and CDR2 ANQGSEA. There are 15 residues in the CDR3. V was clipped by 4 bases and J by 2 bases; unmatched bases: 9. CDR3 residues: CSVGRRDRVTYEQYF. The CDR3 DNA is TGCAGCGTTGGTAGGAGGGACAGGGTCACCTACGAGCAGTACTTC.

This clonotype was counted only a few times. V is TRBV7-2 and J is TRBJ2-5, with D perhaps matching TRBD1 (6 bases). CDR1 and CDR2 from the germline V gene are SGHTA and FQGNSA. The CDR3 spans 17 residues. V shed 4 bases and J shed 1 base, with 19 bases lying between them. The CDR3 DNA sequence: TGTGCCAGCAGCTCAGGGGCCATGGCGGGCTTCCAAGAGACCCAGTACTTC. Its protein is CASSSGAMAGFQETQYF.

The chain uses TRBV4-3 and TRBJ2-7, with TRBD2 matching 8 bases. The CDR3 consists of 16 residues. J lost 2 bases, V lost 3 bases, and 9 bases had no gene match. The V gene's germline CDR1 is LGHNA and CDR2 YSLEER. The CDR3 DNA sequence: TGCGCCAGCAGCCACCTAAGCGGGGGTTATACCTACGAGCAGTACTTC. Protein sequence: CASSHLSGGYTYEQYF.

This clonotype was observed a few times. This chain joins TRBV5-1 and TRBJ2-1; the D is unclear. CDR3 size: 14 residues. Germline V lookup: CDR1 SGHRS, CDR2 YFSETQ. Trimming cost V 7 bases and J 8 bases, with 19 bases left between them. The DNA for the CDR3 is TGCGCCAGCCGACGGGTAGGGAAAGACGATGAGCAGTTCTTC. Protein: CASRRVGKDDEQFF.

There are many counts of this clonotype. This chain connects TRBV12-3 or TRBV12-4 to TRBJ1-6, with D tentatively TRBD1 (5 bases). The CDR3 is 13 residues long. Deletions cut 5 bases from V and 10 bases from J, with 12 bases between. The CDR3 region is CASSGGGGSPLHF. The CDR3 DNA follows: TGTGCCAGCAGTGGGGGAGGTGGGTCACCCCTCCACTTT.

In this sample, this clonotype turned up many times. This chain links TRBV20-1 with TRBJ1-4; TRBD1 aligns across 9 bases. This CDR3 contains 12 residues. V shed 6 bases, J shed 6 bases, and the junction held 2 bases outside the gene matches. The germline gives CDR1 DFQATT, CDR2 SNEGSKA (reference sequence). The chain's CDR3 is CSARDRDEKLFF. The CDR3, as DNA: TGCAGTGCCCGGGACAGGGATGAAAAACTGTTTTTT.

This clonotype appeared a few times. The chain employs TRBV20-1 and TRBJ2-7, with TRBD1 matching over 7 bases. Trimming cost V 3 bases and J 4 bases; bases outside gene matches: 9. CDR3 length: 14 amino acids. Germline V gene sequence: CDR1 DFQATT, CDR2 SNEGSKA (reference sequence). The CDR3 DNA sequence: TGCAGTGCTAGTATTGTGACAGGGCTTTACGAGCAGTACTTC. It specifies CSASIVTGLYEQYF.

This clonotype was seen more than once but under ten times. V and J are TRBV11-2 and TRBJ2-4, with no clear D. This CDR3 has 15 residues. The germline CDR1 and CDR2 sequences are SGHAT and FQNNGV. The germline V and J ends were trimmed by 5 bases and 0 bases, with 11 bases remaining between them. The CDR3 DNA is TGTGCCAGCAGCCACGGCGTTTTAGCCAAAAACATTCAGTACTTC. This gives the protein CASSHGVLAKNIQYF.

The sample holds a few counts of this clonotype. The rearrangement joins TRBV7-2 to TRBJ2-3; D not resolved. The CDR3 length is 12 residues. Trimming pared 5 bases from V and 8 bases from J, leaving 11 bases between. Germline V gives CDR1 SGHTA, CDR2 FQGNSA. CDR3 coding DNA: TGTGCCAGCAGCGGACCTACGGGTACGCAGTATTTT. Its translation: CASSGPTGTQYF.

The V and J genes are TRBV6-1 and TRBJ1-3, with D unclear. Germline loops: CDR1 MNHNS, CDR2 SASEGT. The CDR3 consists of 15 residues. The V end lost 3 bases, the J end lost 4 bases, and 13 bases lay between the germline ends. The CDR3 loop reads CASSEERALGNTIYF. As DNA, the CDR3 is TGTGCCAGCAGTGAGGAAAGGGCGTTAGGAAACACCATATATTTT.

With respect to this clonotype: One end of the junction does not line up with germline, which may come from a read error. The gene calls are TRBV7-8 and TRBJ2-2; D may match TRBD1 or TRBD2 (5 bases each). The CDR3 spans 15 residues. Looked up from germline, CDR1 is SGHVS and CDR2 is FQNEAQ. CDR3 residues: CASSLGTANTWELFF. In nucleotides, the CDR3 is TGTGCCAGCAGCTTGGGGACCGCGAACACCTGGGAGCTGTTTTTT. The full variable domain, rest sourced from reference TRBV7-8 and TRBJ2-2, is GAGVSQSPRYKVAKRGQDVALRCDPISGHVSLFWYQQALGQGPEFLTYFQNEAQLDKSGLPSDRFFAERPEGSVSTLKIQRTQQEDSAVYLCASSLGTANTWELFFGEGSRLTVL.

This clonotype came up a few times. This rearrangement joins TRBV27 to TRBJ2-7; possible D gene TRBD2, 6 bases. The germline V gene encodes CDR1 MNHEY and CDR2 SMNVEV (reference sequence). The CDR3 has 16 residues. With 1 base removed from V and 5 bases from J, the gap between germline ends came to 18 bases. CDR3 DNA: TGTGCCAGCAGTTTATTTTGGCGGGACGCCCCCCACGAGCAGTACTTC. Amino acid sequence: CASSLFWRDAPHEQYF.

This chain joins TRBV4-3 and TRBJ1-5; 7 bases agree with TRBD1. V was clipped by 4 bases and J by 4 bases; unmatched bases: 7. CDR1 and CDR2 from the germline V gene are LGHNA and YSLEER. This CDR3 spans 15 amino acids. CDR3 DNA sequence: TGCGCCAGCAGCCTAACGACAGGGAATAATCAGCCCCAGCATTTT. It specifies CASSLTTGNNQPQHF.

The rearrangement joins TRBV3-1 to TRBJ1-4; D not certain. V was cut by 8 bases and J by 5 bases, with 21 bases left in between. CDR3 length: 16 residues. Germline assignment: CDR1 LGHDT and CDR2 YNNKEL (reference sequence). CDR3 sequence (DNA): TGTGCCAGCGGGCCGAGGCCCGTGAGAACGAATGAAAAACTGTTTTTT. Translation gives CASGPRPVRTNEKLFF.